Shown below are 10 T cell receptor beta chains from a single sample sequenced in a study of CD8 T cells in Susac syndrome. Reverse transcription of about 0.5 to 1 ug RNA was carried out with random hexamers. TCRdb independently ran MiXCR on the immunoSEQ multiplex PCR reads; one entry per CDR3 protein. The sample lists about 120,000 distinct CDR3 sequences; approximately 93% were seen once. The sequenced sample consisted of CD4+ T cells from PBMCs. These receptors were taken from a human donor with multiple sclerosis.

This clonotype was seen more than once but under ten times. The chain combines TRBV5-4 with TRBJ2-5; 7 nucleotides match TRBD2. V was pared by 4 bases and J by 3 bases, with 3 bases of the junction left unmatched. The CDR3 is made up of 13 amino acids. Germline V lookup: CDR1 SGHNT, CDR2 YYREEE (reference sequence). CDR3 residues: CASSQGLEETQYF. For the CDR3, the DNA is TGTGCCAGCAGCCAAGGACTAGAAGAGACCCAGTACTTC.

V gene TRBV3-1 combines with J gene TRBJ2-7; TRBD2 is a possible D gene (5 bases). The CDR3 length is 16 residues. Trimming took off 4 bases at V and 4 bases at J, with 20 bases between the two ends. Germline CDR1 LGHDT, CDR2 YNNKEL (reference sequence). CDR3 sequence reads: CASSPIGASGVYEQYF. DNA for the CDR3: TGTGCCAGCAGCCCTATTGGAGCCAGCGGTGTATACGAGCAGTACTTC.

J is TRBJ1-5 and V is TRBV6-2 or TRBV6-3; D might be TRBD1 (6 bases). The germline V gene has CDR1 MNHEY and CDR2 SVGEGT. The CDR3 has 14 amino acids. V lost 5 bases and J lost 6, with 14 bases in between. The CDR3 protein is CASSPDRFGQPQHF. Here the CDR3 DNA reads TGTGCCAGCAGTCCCGACAGGTTTGGTCAGCCCCAGCATTTT.

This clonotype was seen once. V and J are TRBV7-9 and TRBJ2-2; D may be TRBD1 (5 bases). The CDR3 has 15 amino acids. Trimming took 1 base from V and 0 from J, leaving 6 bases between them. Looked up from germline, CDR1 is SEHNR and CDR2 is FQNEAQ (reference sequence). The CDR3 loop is CASSLGQPNTGELFF. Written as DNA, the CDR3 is TGTGCCAGCAGCTTAGGACAGCCGAACACCGGGGAGCTGTTTTTT.

CDR3 amino acids: CASSLATGNTEAFF. CDR3 in DNA: TGTGCCAGCAGTTTAGCCACAGGGAACACTGAAGCTTTCTTT. This chain connects TRBV12-3 or TRBV12-4 to TRBJ1-1, with a possible D match to TRBD1 (5 bases). There are 14 residues in the CDR3. Between the trimmed V and J ends, which lost 0 bases and 1 base, there was a span of 6 bases.

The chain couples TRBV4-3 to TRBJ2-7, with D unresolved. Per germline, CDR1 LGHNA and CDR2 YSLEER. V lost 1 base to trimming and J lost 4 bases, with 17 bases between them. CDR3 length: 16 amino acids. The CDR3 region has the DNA TGCGCCAGCAGCCAAGCTCTGGCGGTGGAACCTTACGAGCAGTACTTC. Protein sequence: CASSQALAVEPYEQYF.

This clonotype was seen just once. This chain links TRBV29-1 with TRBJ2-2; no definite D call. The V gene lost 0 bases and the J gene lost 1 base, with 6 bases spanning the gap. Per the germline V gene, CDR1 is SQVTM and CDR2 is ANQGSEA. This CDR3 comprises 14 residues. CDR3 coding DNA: TGCAGCGTTGAAGAGCAGGTGAACACCGGGGAGCTGTTTTTT. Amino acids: CSVEEQVNTGELFF.

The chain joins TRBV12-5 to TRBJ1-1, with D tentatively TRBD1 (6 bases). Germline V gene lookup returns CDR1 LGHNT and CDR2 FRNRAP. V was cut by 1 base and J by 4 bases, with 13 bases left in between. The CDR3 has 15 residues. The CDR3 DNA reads TGTGCTAGTGGTTTGGCGAAGGGGGGTTTCACTGAAGCTTTCTTT. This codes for CASGLAKGGFTEAFF. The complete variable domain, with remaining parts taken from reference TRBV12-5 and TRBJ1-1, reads DARVTQTPRHKVTEMGQEVTMRCQPILGHNTVFWYRQTMMQGLELLAYFRNRAPLDDSGMPKDRFSAEMPDATLATLKIQPSEPRDSAVYFCASGLAKGGFTEAFFGQGTRLTVV.

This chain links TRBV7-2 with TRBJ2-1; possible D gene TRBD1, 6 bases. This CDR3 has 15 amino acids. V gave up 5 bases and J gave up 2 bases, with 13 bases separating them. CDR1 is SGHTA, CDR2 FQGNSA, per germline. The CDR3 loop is CASSASQGPYNEQFF. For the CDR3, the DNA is TGTGCCAGCAGCGCATCACAGGGTCCCTACAATGAGCAGTTCTTC.

The CDR3 nucleotides read TGTGCCACCAGCAGACCAGGGGAAGCAACTAACTATGGCTACACCTTC. Its translation: CATSRPGEATNYGYTF. V and J are TRBV15 and TRBJ1-2; possible D gene TRBD1, 6 bases. In germline, CDR1 is LNHNV, CDR2 YYDKDF (reference sequence). The CDR3 contains 16 residues. V lost 2 bases to trimming and J lost 0 bases, with 13 bases between them.